These 28 T cell receptor beta chains were sequenced from one sample in a study of blood T cell repertoires in COVID-19 (dated by TCRdb to the early 2020s). Library prep was done by the immunoSEQ multiplex PCR assay. Drawn from immuneACCESS, this table holds only the in-frame rearrangements with V and J called that TCRdb kept. Clones are partly lost; checked studies trace under half to an unresolved V gene and leave the rest unexplained. This sample gives nearly 95,000 clones in total; 74% of them show up just once. Less than 5% of the sample is held by the ten biggest clonotypes. Source material: peripheral blood. These receptors all come from a man between 70 and 80 years old with COVID-19, enrolled during active disease.

The V gene is TRBV11-3, the J gene TRBJ2-2, with 7 bases aligning to TRBD2. The junction had 14 bases not matched to a gene; V was cut back by 5 bases and J by 5 bases. Per germline, CDR1 SGHNT and CDR2 YENEEA. CDR3 length: 17 amino acids. CDR3 amino acids: CASSPFAGVGGTGELFF. CDR3 DNA: TGTGCCAGCAGCCCGTTCGCGGGAGTGGGGGGAACCGGGGAGCTGTTTTTT.

This chain connects TRBV4-1 to TRBJ2-1; no reliable D call. V was shortened by 0 bases and J by 3 bases, with 6 bases between the two germline ends. Germline loops: CDR1 MGHRA, CDR2 YSYEKL. CDR3 length equals 14 residues. The CDR3 nucleotides are TGCGCCAGCAGCCAAGATCCGAGCTACAATGAGCAGTTCTTC. As protein: CASSQDPSYNEQFF.

Written as DNA, the CDR3 is TGTGCCAGCAGTGAAAGTGGGCAGGCCCCTTATGGCTACACCTTC. Translation: CASSESGQAPYGYTF. This chain connects TRBV6-1 to TRBJ1-2; D unclear. The CDR3 covers 15 residues. The V end lost 2 bases, the J end lost 5 bases, and 15 bases lay between the germline ends. Germline V gene data show CDR1 as MNHNS and CDR2 as SASEGT.

The chain recombines TRBV7-2 with TRBJ1-5; 8 bases fit TRBD1. Germline V CDR1 and CDR2: SGHTA, FQGNSA. After removal of 3 bases from V and 3 bases from J, the junction contained 7 bases not matched to a gene. The CDR3 is 16 amino acids. Here the CDR3 reads CASSLNRGQVNQPQHF. For the CDR3, the DNA is TGTGCCAGCAGCTTGAATCGGGGACAGGTCAATCAGCCCCAGCATTTT. The whole variable domain, remainder taken from reference TRBV7-2 and TRBJ1-5, is GAGVSQSPSNKVTEKGKDVELRCDPISGHTALYWYRQSLGQGLEFLIYFQGNSAPDKSGLPSDRFSAERTGGSVSTLTIQRTQQEDSAVYLCASSLNRGQVNQPQHFGDGTRLSIL.

The chain employs TRBV27 and TRBJ2-5; tentatively, D is TRBD1 (6 bases). The CDR3 covers 15 residues. V lost 4 bases and J 2 bases, leaving 14 bases between the germline ends. Germline V gives CDR1 MNHEY, CDR2 SMNVEV (reference sequence). The CDR3 DNA is TGTGCCAGCAGTTCACTTCAGGGGCGACAAGAGACCCAGTACTTC. Amino acids: CASSSLQGRQETQYF.

The chain carries TRBV5-1 and TRBJ1-2; D may be TRBD1 (5 bases). CDR1 and CDR2 from the germline V gene are SGHRS and YFSETQ. The CDR3 loop spans 15 amino acids. V was trimmed by 1 base and J by 3 bases, leaving 13 bases between them. The CDR3 protein is CASSLRQGGDYGYTF. CDR3 bases: TGCGCCAGCAGCTTGAGGCAGGGTGGAGACTATGGCTACACCTTC.

This clone was found once. V usage is TRBV5-8 and J usage is TRBJ1-1; D may be TRBD1 (5 bases). Trimming stripped 9 bases from V and 0 bases from J, with 15 bases between. This CDR3 region has 14 residues. CDR1 and CDR2 from the germline V gene are SGHTS and YDEGEE. The CDR3 DNA follows: TGTGCCATGGGACGGCGGGGCGTGAACACTGAAGCTTTCTTT. It encodes CAMGRRGVNTEAFF.

This clone appeared a few times. The chain uses TRBV10-3 and TRBJ2-2; TRBD2 agrees at 9 bases. Germline CDR1 is ENHRY and CDR2 is SYGVKD. There are 16 residues in the CDR3. With V trimmed by 6 bases and J by 5 bases, 10 bases remained unmatched. In DNA form, the CDR3 reads TGTGCCATCAGCGAATCTAGCGGGAAGGGTACCGGGGAGCTGTTTTTT. It is translated as CAISESSGKGTGELFF.

This rearrangement joins TRBV5-1 to TRBJ2-5; TRBD2 matches at 7 bases. Germline V gene sequence: CDR1 SGHRS, CDR2 YFSETQ. This CDR3 contains 17 residues. J was trimmed by 1 base and V by 2 bases; bases with no gene match: 11. The DNA for the CDR3 is TGCGCCAGCAGCTTAGTATTCGGCGGGGGAATCCAAGAGACCCAGTACTTC. Its translation is CASSLVFGGGIQETQYF.

This chain uses TRBV27 with TRBJ2-1; D possibly corresponds to TRBD2 (5 bases). Germline CDR1 MNHEY, CDR2 SMNVEV (reference sequence). V lost 4 bases to trimming and J lost 4 bases, with 14 bases between them. This CDR3 is 15 amino acids long. The DNA for the CDR3 is TGTGCCAGCAGTTCGCCCGGGATCTTATACAATGAGCAGTTCTTC. Encoded protein: CASSSPGILYNEQFF.

The DNA for the CDR3 is TGTGCCAGCAGTCCCCGTACAGGGGGTTTCACAGATACGCAGTATTTT. Amino acid sequence: CASSPRTGGFTDTQYF. The chain employs TRBV28 and TRBJ2-3, with 8 bases matching TRBD1. The CDR3 runs to 16 residues. CDR1 MDHEN and CDR2 SYDVKM come from the germline V gene. The J segment lost 2 bases and the V segment lost 5 bases, leaving 9 bases of the junction unmatched.

In its sample, this clone was seen once. The CDR3 is CASSLLGGLQETQYF. CDR3 DNA sequence: TGTGCCAGCAGTCTCCTAGGGGGCCTCCAAGAGACCCAGTACTTC. The genes are TRBV2 and TRBJ2-5, with TRBD1 identical over 7 bases. V was pared by 5 bases and J by 1 base, with 7 bases of the junction left unmatched. CDR3 size: 15 residues. Germline CDR1 SNHLY, CDR2 FYNNEI.

The chain employs TRBV28 and TRBJ2-1; 7 bases agree with TRBD2. With 10 bases clipped from V and 3 bases from J, the junction kept 15 bases outside the gene matches. The CDR3 is 16 residues long. Germline CDR1 MDHEN, CDR2 SYDVKM. The CDR3 sequence is CATIPPSGISYNEQFF. CDR3 DNA sequence: TGTGCCACCATACCCCCCAGCGGGATTAGCTACAATGAGCAGTTCTTC.

This rearrangement joins TRBV27 to TRBJ2-2; D is perhaps TRBD2 (5 bases). The CDR3 sequence is 15 residues long. CDR1 is MNHEY and CDR2 is SMNVEV in the germline V gene (reference sequence). Trimming shortened V by 3 bases and J by 0 bases, and 8 bases separated the two germline ends. The CDR3 sequence is CASSFSVANTGELFF. The CDR3 DNA follows: TGTGCCAGCAGTTTTAGCGTTGCGAACACCGGGGAGCTGTTTTTT.

This chain uses TRBV3-1 (or the pseudogene TRBV3-2) with TRBJ2-1, with a possible D match to TRBD2 (6 bases). Deletions cut 1 base from V and 1 base from J, with 14 bases between. The CDR3 length is 17 residues. Germline V lookup: CDR1 LGHDT, CDR2 YNNKEL (reference sequence). The chain's CDR3 is CASSQGPGSRSYNEQFF. The CDR3 bases are TGTGCCAGCAGCCAAGGACCCGGGAGTAGGTCCTACAATGAGCAGTTCTTC.

The chain couples TRBV29-1 to TRBJ2-7; TRBD1 matches at 7 bases. Germline V CDR1 and CDR2: SQVTM, ANQGSEA. CDR3 length equals 14 residues. V dropped 4 bases and J dropped 2; count of bases not matched to a gene: 8. In DNA form, the CDR3 reads TGCAGCGTTGCTCGACAGGGATCCCCCTACGAGCAGTACTTC. Amino acids: CSVARQGSPYEQYF.

The chain employs TRBV15 and TRBJ1-2; the D gene is possibly TRBD1 (6 bases). V gave up 1 base and J gave up 2 bases, with 14 bases separating them. Per the germline V gene, CDR1 is LNHNV and CDR2 is YYDKDF (reference sequence). This CDR3 spans 16 amino acids. The CDR3 region is CATSRGRGGLNYGYTF. CDR3 coding DNA: TGTGCCACCAGCAGAGGGCGAGGGGGTTTAAACTATGGCTACACCTTC.

The J gene is TRBJ2-1, the V gene TRBV28; tentative D call: TRBD1 (5 bases). The germline V gene encodes CDR1 MDHEN and CDR2 SYDVKM. V lost 2 bases and J 0 bases, leaving 17 bases between the germline ends. The CDR3 covers 18 residues. CDR3 sequence reads: CASSLLSRVYSSYNEQFF. In DNA, the CDR3 is TGTGCCAGCAGTTTACTTAGCAGGGTGTATAGCTCCTACAATGAGCAGTTCTTC.

The chain has TRBV7-2 and TRBJ1-1, with a tentative D call TRBD1 (6 bases). Germline V lookup: CDR1 SGHTA, CDR2 FQGNSA. Trimming removed 5 bases at V and 4 bases at J, with 11 bases between. The CDR3 is 13 residues long. CDR3 loop: CASSTTGSTEAFF. CDR3 coding DNA: TGTGCCAGCAGCACCACAGGGAGCACTGAAGCTTTCTTT.

The gene calls are TRBV5-4 and TRBJ2-1; 11 bases agree with TRBD1. Germline V CDR1 and CDR2: SGHNT, YYREEE (reference sequence). The V and J ends lost 3 bases and 9 bases, in that order; junction bases with no gene match: 2. This CDR3 contains 13 residues. CDR3 bases: TGTGCCAGCAGCTGGACAGGGGGCAGTGAGCAGTTCTTC. Its protein product is CASSWTGGSEQFF.

The sample holds one count of this clone. The chain has TRBV4-3 and TRBJ2-2; a possible D gene is TRBD1 (6 bases). Germline assignment: CDR1 LGHNA and CDR2 YSLEER. The V end was cut by 5 bases, the J end by 3 bases, with 16 bases between. The CDR3 extends over 16 amino acids. The CDR3: CASSYQGPPDTGELFF. Here the CDR3 DNA reads TGCGCCAGCAGCTATCAGGGGCCCCCGGACACCGGGGAGCTGTTTTTT.

The chain joins TRBV28 to TRBJ1-4, with a possible D match to TRBD1 (5 bases). Trimming pared 5 bases from V and 3 bases from J, leaving 13 bases between. This CDR3 spans 15 amino acids. Germline values: CDR1 MDHEN, CDR2 SYDVKM. DNA of the CDR3: TGTGCCAGCAGTCCAAATTGGGGGGCTAATGAAAAACTGTTTTTT. It encodes CASSPNWGANEKLFF.

This chain uses TRBV2 with TRBJ1-1; TRBD1 might be the D (5 bases). This CDR3 has 14 amino acids. The V and J ends lost 6 bases and 3 bases respectively, with 14 bases between them. Germline values: CDR1 SNHLY, CDR2 FYNNEI. CDR3 in DNA: TGTGCCAGCAGCCACGGGGGGGTCGACACTGAAGCTTTCTTT. Amino acid sequence: CASSHGGVDTEAFF. Full variable domain (outside the CDR3, taken from reference TRBV2 and TRBJ1-1): EPEVTQTPSHQVTQMGQEVILRCVPISNHLYFYWYRQILGQKVEFLVSFYNNEISEKSEIFDDQFSVERPDGSNFTLKIRSTKLEDSAMYFCASSHGGVDTEAFFGQGTRLTVV.

The rearrangement joins TRBV19 to TRBJ2-5; D remains ambiguous. Trimming removed 5 bases from V and 2 bases from J, with 9 bases in between. The CDR3 is made up of 13 amino acids. Looked up from germline, CDR1 is LNHDA and CDR2 is SQIVND (reference sequence). Here the CDR3 reads CASSWNRQETQYF. The CDR3 nucleotides read TGTGCCAGTAGTTGGAACAGACAAGAGACCCAGTACTTC.

This chain connects TRBV24-1 to TRBJ1-2; D is unresolved. The CDR3 loop spans 13 amino acids. V lost 3 bases, J lost 4 bases, and 8 bases lay in between. From germline, CDR1 is KGHDR and CDR2 SFDVKD. CDR3 loop: CATSDRAGYGYTF. CDR3 DNA sequence: TGTGCCACCAGTGATAGGGCGGGCTATGGCTACACCTTC.

The table lists this clone with many counts. The chain combines TRBV19 with TRBJ2-1; D may be TRBD1 (6 bases). The germline V gene encodes CDR1 LNHDA and CDR2 SQIVND (reference sequence). Trimming left V 3 bases short and J 4 bases short, with 13 bases between. This CDR3 has 15 residues. The CDR3 DNA is TGTGCCAGTAGTATGGCAGGGGTAGGATACAATGAGCAGTTCTTC. It yields the protein CASSMAGVGYNEQFF.

The gene calls are TRBV18 and TRBJ1-5, with D maybe TRBD1 (5 bases). Germline-derived CDR1 and CDR2 are KGHSH and LQKENI. The V end lost 2 bases, the J end lost 3 bases, and 8 bases lay between the germline ends. The CDR3 consists of 14 residues. CDR3 in DNA: TGTGCCAGCTCACCAGACAGCTCCAATCAGCCCCAGCATTTT. Its translation: CASSPDSSNQPQHF.

V is TRBV9 and J is TRBJ2-3, with 8 bases matching TRBD1. This CDR3 contains 19 residues. CDR1 is SGDLS, CDR2 YYNGEE, per germline. The V segment lost 0 bases and the J segment 0 bases; nucleotides outside the gene matches: 12. The CDR3 nucleotides are TGTGCCAGCAGCGTAGCTGTGGGACAGGAAGGGGTCAGCACAGATACGCAGTATTTT. Translated, it gives CASSVAVGQEGVSTDTQYF.